The TCR beta chain described here comes from a study of T cell responses to AZD1222 COVID-19 vaccine. Overall study findings and caveats: No day 14 peak samples; only post-peak repertoires were characterized. There were mostly white British donors and more females than males, and clonal diversity was possibly underestimated. Per reports, nearly half of all spike-specific TCRs target regions that are unmutated in variants. Seropositivity was recorded at baseline in only six AZD1222 recipients.

Clones were sequenced by immunoSEQ multiplex PCR, and TCRdb holds only the in-frame ones, with some missing. Here the sample spans about 92,000 clones, over 75% being singletons. In this sample, this clone turned up once. Its antigen is still unknown. The TCR sequence derives from an adult in good health. The sequences come from peripheral blood, collected on day 0 of AZD1222 vaccination.

DNA for the CDR3: TGTGCCAGCCATAGTAGTAGCGGGAGGGGCAGTGAGCAGTTCTTC. It is translated as CASHSSSGRGSEQFF. The V gene is TRBV2, the J gene TRBJ2-1; 11 positions agree with TRBD2. In germline, CDR1 is SNHLY, CDR2 FYNNEI. The CDR3 has 15 residues. V lost 8 bases and J lost 9; bases outside the gene matches: 12.